This T cell receptor beta chain stems from a study of blood T cell repertoires in COVID-19 (dated by TCRdb to between 2020 and 2021). For the study in its entirety: Samples from collaborators originated in the United States, Italy and Spain and spanned both the acute and convalescent phases of COVID-19. The material from the prospective study consisted of cDNA or gDNA derived from T cells, B-cell-depleted T cells, or PBMCs. The sample metadata nearly always contained a de-identified subject ID, COVID-19 status, age in years and sex. The samples were drawn from the first 160 participants of the ongoing ImmuneRACE study and from some 1,300 subjects provided by 6 global collaborators. The dataset comprised deeply sampled blood TCRbeta repertoires from subjects exposed to, actively infected with, or recovered from COVID-19. HLA class I and class II types, where available, came from metadata supplied by the sample provider rather than from assay-based typing. The repertoires were released in a freely available public database meant as a resource for research on the immune response to SARS-CoV-2.

The immunoSEQ Assay, a bias-controlled multiplex PCR, was used to amplify TCRbeta CDR3 regions from genomic DNA. The paper's data handling went like this. The number of nucleated cells in each sample was estimated from the amplification of reference gene primers within the assay. To quantify the absolute abundance of each unique TCRbeta CDR3 rearrangement, sequence reads were collapsed and filtered. Productive Simpson clonality was computed per sample as the square root of Simpson's diversity index over productive rearrangements. This immuneACCESS table, as held by TCRdb, lists in-frame sequences with V and J called but not all clones. Of the missing ones, under half trace to an unresolved V gene in checked studies; the others have no known cause. V, J and clone size derive from that table, while D and trimming were established from the DNA sequence. The sample table contains roughly 30,000 clones; only one count was recorded for around 89% of them. Approximately 3.4% of the sample is held by the ten biggest clonotypes.

V drops 6 bases and J drops 0 bases, leaving 12 bases in between. CDR1 and CDR2, looked up from the germline V gene, are MNHEY and SVGAGI. There are 15 amino acids in the CDR3, from cysteine to phenylalanine inclusive. Here the CDR3 DNA is all that survives: 45 bases in frame from base 1. Collaborating institutions collected whole blood in K2EDTA tubes following their own protocols. For TCRbeta analysis, collaborators shipped samples in one of three forms: frozen whole blood, isolated PBMCs, or DNA extracted from either of those sample types. As regards this clone: The target of this receptor is not known. Base qualities are not at hand, and no much larger clone is one base apart.

General conclusions and limits of the study: The amount of clinical and demographic metadata varied by source and participant and was provided uncurated.

This clonotype was sampled from a human donor in a cohort sampled during active COVID-19. Recombination joined TRBV6-5 with TRBJ1-5; confidence is insufficient to name the D gene. The sample comprised peripheral blood. The CDR3 in this case is CASSRTPDSNQPQHF. The DNA sequence is TGTGCCAGCAGCCGGACTCCGGATAGCAATCAGCCCCAGCATTTT.